This T cell receptor beta chain was observed in a study of T cell clones after liver transplantation. The assay was immunoSEQ multiplex PCR, and TCRdb's table has in-frame clones only and misses some. Of 60,000 or so clones listed, over 60% are singletons. Per germline, CDR1 LNHDA and CDR2 SQIVND (reference sequence). This CDR3 is built from 14 residues. Trimming took 1 base from V and 4 from J, leaving 10 bases between them. The J gene is TRBJ1-2, the V gene TRBV19; possibly TRBD1 for D (5 bases). The receptor was isolated from a human patient who received a liver transplant. Certain T cells may be donor cells from the graft. The sample here was CD4+ T cells from blood, taken at the 22-month timepoint. The DNA for the CDR3 is TGTGCCAGTAGTATAGCGGAAGGGGCCTATGGCTACACCTTC. It translates to CASSIAEGAYGYTF.